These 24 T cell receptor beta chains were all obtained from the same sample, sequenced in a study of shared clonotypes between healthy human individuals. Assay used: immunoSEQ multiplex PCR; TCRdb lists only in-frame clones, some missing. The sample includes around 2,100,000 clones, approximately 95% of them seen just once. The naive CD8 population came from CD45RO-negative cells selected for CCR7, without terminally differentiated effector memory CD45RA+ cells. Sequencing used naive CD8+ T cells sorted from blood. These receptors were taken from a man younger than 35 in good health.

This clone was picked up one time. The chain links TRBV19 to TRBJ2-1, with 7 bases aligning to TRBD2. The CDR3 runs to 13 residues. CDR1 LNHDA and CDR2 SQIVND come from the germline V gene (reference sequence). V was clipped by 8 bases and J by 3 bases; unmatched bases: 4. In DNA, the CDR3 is TGTGCCAGTCACAGCGGGGTCTACAATGAGCAGTTCTTC. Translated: CASHSGVYNEQFF.

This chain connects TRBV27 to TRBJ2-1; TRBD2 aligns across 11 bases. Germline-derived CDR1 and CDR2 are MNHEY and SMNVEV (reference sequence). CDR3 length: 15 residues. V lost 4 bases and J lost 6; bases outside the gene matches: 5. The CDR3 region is CASSYLAGGINEQFF. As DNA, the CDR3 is TGTGCCAGCAGTTATCTAGCGGGAGGAATCAATGAGCAGTTCTTC.

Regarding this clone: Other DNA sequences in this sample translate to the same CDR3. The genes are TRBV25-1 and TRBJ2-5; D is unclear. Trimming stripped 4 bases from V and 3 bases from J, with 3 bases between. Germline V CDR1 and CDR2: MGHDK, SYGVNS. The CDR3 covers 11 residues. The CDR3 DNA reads TGTGCCAGCAGTGGGGAAGAGACCCAGTACTTC. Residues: CASSGEETQYF.

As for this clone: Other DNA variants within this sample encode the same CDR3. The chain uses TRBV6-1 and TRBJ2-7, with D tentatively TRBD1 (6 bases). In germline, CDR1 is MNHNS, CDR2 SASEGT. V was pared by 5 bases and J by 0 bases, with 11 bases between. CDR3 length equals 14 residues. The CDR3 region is CASSPRGSSYEQYF. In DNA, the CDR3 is TGTGCCAGCAGTCCAAGGGGGAGCTCCTACGAGCAGTACTTC.

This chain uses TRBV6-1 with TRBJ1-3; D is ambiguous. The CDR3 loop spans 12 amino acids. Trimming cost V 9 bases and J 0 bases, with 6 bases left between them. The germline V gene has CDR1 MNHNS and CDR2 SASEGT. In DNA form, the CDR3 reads TGTGCCAGTGCGCACTCTGGAAACACCATATATTTT. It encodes CASAHSGNTIYF.

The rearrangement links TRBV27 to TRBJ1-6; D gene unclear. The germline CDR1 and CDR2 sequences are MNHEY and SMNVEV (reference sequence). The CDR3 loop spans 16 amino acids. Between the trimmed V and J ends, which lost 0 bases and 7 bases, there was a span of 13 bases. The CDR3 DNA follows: TGTGCCAGCAGTTTATCTCCCTGGACGGAGAATTCACCCCTCCACTTT. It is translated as CASSLSPWTENSPLHF.

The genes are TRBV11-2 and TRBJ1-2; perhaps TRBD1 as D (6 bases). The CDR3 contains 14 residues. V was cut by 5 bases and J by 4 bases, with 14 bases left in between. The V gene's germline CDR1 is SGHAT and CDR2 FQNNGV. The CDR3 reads CASSHGQTFYGYTF. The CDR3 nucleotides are TGTGCCAGCAGCCACGGACAGACTTTCTATGGCTACACCTTC.

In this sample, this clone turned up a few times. CDR3 bases: TGTGCCAGCACCGGGCTGGTAGGAAATCAGCCCCAGCATTTT. Translating gives CASTGLVGNQPQHF. This chain links TRBV27 with TRBJ1-5; D gene ambiguous. The V end lost 7 bases, the J end lost 4 bases, and 14 bases lay between the germline ends. The germline CDR1 and CDR2 sequences are MNHEY and SMNVEV (reference sequence). CDR3 length: 14 residues.

The CDR3, as DNA: TGTGCCAGCAGTTTACAGGGTGACGAGCAGTACTTC. Protein product: CASSLQGDEQYF. The genes are TRBV27 and TRBJ2-7; D possibly corresponds to TRBD1 (5 bases). Trimming removed 2 bases from V and 5 bases from J, with 7 bases in between. The CDR3 is 12 amino acids. From germline, CDR1 is MNHEY and CDR2 SMNVEV (reference sequence).

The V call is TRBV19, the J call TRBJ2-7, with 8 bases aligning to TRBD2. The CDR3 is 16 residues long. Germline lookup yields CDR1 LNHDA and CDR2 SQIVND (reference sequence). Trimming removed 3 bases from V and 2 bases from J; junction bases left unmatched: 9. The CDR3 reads CASSMLASGLTYEQYF. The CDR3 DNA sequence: TGTGCCAGTAGTATGTTGGCTAGCGGGCTAACCTACGAGCAGTACTTC.

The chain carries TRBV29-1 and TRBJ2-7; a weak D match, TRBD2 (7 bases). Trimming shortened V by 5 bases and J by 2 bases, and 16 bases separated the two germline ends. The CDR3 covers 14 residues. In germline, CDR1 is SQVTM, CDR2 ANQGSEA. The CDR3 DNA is TGCAGCGTTATCCCCGGGGGGACAACCTACGAGCAGTACTTC. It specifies CSVIPGGTTYEQYF.

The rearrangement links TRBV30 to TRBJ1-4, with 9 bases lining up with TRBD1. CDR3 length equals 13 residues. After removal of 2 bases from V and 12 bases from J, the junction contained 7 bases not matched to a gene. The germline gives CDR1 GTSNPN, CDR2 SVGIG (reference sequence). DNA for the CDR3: TGTGCCTGGAGTCGGACAGGGGCGGGAGAACTGTTTTTT. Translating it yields CAWSRTGAGELFF. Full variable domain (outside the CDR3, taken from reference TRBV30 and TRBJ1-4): SQTIHQWPATLVQPVGSPLSLECTVEGTSNPNLYWYRQAAGRGLQLLFYSVGIGQISSEVPQNLSASRPQDRQFILSSKKLLLSDSGFYLCAWSRTGAGELFFGSGTQLSVL.

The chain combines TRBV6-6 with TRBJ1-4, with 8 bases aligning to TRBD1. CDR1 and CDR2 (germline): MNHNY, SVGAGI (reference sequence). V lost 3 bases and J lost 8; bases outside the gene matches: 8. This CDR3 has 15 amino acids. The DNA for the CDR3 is TGTGCCAGCAGTTATTGGGCAGGGGGCGGGGAAAAACTGTTTTTT. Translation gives CASSYWAGGGEKLFF.

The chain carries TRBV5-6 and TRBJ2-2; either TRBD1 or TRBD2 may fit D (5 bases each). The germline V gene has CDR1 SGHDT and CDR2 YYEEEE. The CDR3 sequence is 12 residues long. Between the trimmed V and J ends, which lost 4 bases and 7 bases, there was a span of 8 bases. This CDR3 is CASSGGGGELFF. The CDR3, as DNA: TGTGCCAGCAGCGGTGGGGGCGGGGAGCTGTTTTTT.

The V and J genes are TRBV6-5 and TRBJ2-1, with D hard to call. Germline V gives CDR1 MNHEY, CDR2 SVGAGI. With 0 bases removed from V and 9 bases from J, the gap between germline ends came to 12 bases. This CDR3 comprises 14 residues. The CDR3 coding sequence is TGTGCCAGCAGTTACTCGAATGGGAATGGTGAGCAGTTCTTC. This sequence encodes CASSYSNGNGEQFF.

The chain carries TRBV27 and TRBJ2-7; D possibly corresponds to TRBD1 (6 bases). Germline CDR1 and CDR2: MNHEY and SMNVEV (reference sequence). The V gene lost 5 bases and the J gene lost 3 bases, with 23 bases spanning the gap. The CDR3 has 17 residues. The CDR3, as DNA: TGTGCCAGCAGTCTCGGGACACTTCCTCGGTCCTACTACGAGCAGTACTTC. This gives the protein CASSLGTLPRSYYEQYF.

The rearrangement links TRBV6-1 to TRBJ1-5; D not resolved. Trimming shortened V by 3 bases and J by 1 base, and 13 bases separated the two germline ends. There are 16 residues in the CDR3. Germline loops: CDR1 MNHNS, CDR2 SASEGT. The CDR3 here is CASSDGRTVSNQPQHF. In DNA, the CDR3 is TGTGCCAGCAGTGACGGGAGGACGGTCAGCAATCAGCCCCAGCATTTT.

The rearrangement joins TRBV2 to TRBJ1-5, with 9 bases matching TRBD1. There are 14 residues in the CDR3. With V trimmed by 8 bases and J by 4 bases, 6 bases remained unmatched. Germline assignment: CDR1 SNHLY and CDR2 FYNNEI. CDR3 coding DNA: TGTGCCAGCTATGGCGGACAGGGGAATCAGCCCCAGCATTTT. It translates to CASYGGQGNQPQHF.

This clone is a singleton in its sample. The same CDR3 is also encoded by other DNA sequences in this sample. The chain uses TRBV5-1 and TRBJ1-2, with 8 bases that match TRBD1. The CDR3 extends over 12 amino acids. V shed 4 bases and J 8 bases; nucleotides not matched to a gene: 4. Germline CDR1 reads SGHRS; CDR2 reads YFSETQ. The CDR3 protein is CASSLTGEGYTF. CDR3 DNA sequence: TGCGCCAGCAGCCTGACAGGGGAGGGCTACACCTTC.

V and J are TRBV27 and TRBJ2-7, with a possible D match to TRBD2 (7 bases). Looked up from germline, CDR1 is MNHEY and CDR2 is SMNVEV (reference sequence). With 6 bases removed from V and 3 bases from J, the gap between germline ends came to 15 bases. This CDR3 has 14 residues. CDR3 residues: CASSWGGPFYEQYF. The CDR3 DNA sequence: TGTGCCAGCAGCTGGGGGGGCCCGTTCTACGAGCAGTACTTC.

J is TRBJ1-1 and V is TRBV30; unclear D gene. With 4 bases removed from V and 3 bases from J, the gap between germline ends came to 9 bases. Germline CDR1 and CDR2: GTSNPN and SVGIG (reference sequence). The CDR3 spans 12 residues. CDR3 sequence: CAWTYGDTEAFF. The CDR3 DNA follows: TGTGCCTGGACGTACGGGGACACTGAAGCTTTCTTT.

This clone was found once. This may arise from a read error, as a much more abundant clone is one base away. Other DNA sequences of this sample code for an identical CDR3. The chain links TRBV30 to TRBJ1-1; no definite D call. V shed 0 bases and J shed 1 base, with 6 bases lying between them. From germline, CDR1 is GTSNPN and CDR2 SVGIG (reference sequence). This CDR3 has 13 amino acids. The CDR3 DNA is TGTGCCTGGAGTGTAGCAGGGAACACTGAAGCTTTCTTT. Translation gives CAWSVAGNTEAFF.

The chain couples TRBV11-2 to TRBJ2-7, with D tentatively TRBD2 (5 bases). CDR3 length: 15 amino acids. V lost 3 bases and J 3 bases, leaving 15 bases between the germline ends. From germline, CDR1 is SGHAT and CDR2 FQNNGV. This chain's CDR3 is CASSFPGGGFYEQYF. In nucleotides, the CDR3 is TGTGCCAGCAGCTTTCCGGGTGGCGGGTTCTACGAGCAGTACTTC. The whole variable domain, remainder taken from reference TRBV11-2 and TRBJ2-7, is EAGVAQSPRYKIIEKRQSVAFWCNPISGHATLYWYQQILGQGPKLLIQFQNNGVVDDSQLPKDRFSAERLKGVDSTLKIQPAKLEDSAVYLCASSFPGGGFYEQYFGPGTRLTVT.

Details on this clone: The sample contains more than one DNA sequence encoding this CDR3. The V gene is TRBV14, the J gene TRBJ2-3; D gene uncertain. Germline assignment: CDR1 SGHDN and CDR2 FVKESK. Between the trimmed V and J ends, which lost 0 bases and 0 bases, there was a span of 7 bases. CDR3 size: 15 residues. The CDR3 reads CASSQDLTSTDTQYF. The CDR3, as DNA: TGTGCCAGCAGCCAAGATCTGACTAGCACAGATACGCAGTATTTT.